Listed here are 27 T cell receptor beta chains from one sample, sequenced in a study of Ad26.COV2.S vaccination and SARS-CoV-2 variants. The protocol was immunoSEQ multiplex PCR, while the TCRdb copy is restricted to in-frame clones and leaves out a portion. This table holds 410,000 or so clones, approximately 90% found once. The sample's treatment: 15 to 20 received Ad26.COV2.S at low or high dose, single or two shots; 5 received placebo; per-sample allocation not given. Day 63 after the first injection of vaccine or placebo was the sampling time. This specimen was peripheral blood, taken in a trial of Ad26.COV2.S vaccine versus placebo. These receptor sequences come from a person aged 18-60 years who received the Ad26.COV2.S COVID-19 vaccine or a placebo.

The CDR3 here is CATETPLRGNYGYTF. The DNA for the CDR3 is TGTGCCACCGAAACCCCTCTCCGGGGCAACTATGGCTACACCTTC. The chain employs TRBV15 and TRBJ1-2, with D possibly TRBD1 on 5 matching bases. This CDR3 has 15 amino acids. V shed 8 bases and J shed 2 bases, with 18 bases lying between them. Germline assignment: CDR1 LNHNV and CDR2 YYDKDF (reference sequence).

The V gene is TRBV19, the J gene TRBJ2-1, with D possibly called TRBD1 or TRBD2 (6 bases each). Per the germline V gene, CDR1 is LNHDA and CDR2 is SQIVND (reference sequence). The CDR3 has 14 amino acids. V lost 7 bases and J 4 bases, leaving 14 bases between the germline ends. In nucleotides, the CDR3 is TGTGCCAGTAATCCGGGGGCTCTGTACAATGAGCAGTTCTTC. Its translation: CASNPGALYNEQFF.

V and J are TRBV7-8 and TRBJ2-7; weak D call: TRBD1 (5 bases). The CDR3 contains 13 residues. Per germline, CDR1 SGHVS and CDR2 FQNEAQ. Deletions cut 6 bases from V and 1 base from J, with 10 bases between. In DNA, the CDR3 is TGTGCCAGCAGAGTGGGGCTATCCTACGAGCAGTACTTC. Translating gives CASRVGLSYEQYF.

This rearrangement joins TRBV10-3 to TRBJ1-1; 7 nucleotides align to TRBD1. With V trimmed by 2 bases and J by 13 bases, 10 bases remained unmatched. The CDR3 runs 13 residues. Germline V gives CDR1 ENHRY, CDR2 SYGVKD. CDR3 bases: TGTGCCATCAGTGAGGGGAAGTCAGGGGGGTTTTTCTTT. Translating it yields CAISEGKSGGFFF.

The chain employs TRBV6-6 and TRBJ2-7, with D unclear. Germline V gene lookup returns CDR1 MNHNY and CDR2 SVGAGI (reference sequence). The CDR3 consists of 12 residues. The germline V and J ends were trimmed by 6 bases and 3 bases, with 9 bases remaining between them. This CDR3 reads CASRTLLYEQYF. CDR3 coding DNA: TGTGCCAGCAGAACTCTACTCTACGAGCAGTACTTC.

The V and J genes are TRBV27 and TRBJ2-7; possible D gene TRBD1, 6 bases. Germline values: CDR1 MNHEY, CDR2 SMNVEV (reference sequence). This CDR3 has 14 residues. V was shortened by 3 bases and J by 2 bases, with 11 bases between the two germline ends. CDR3 protein: CASSLTGKAYEQYF. The DNA for the CDR3 is TGTGCCAGCAGTTTGACAGGAAAAGCCTACGAGCAGTACTTC.

The chain links TRBV7-2 to TRBJ2-3; D gene uncertain. The CDR3 has 15 amino acids. The germline CDR1 and CDR2 sequences are SGHTA and FQGNSA. Trimming shortened V by 5 bases and J by 2 bases, and 14 bases separated the two germline ends. This CDR3 is CASSPNLISTDTQYF. DNA of the CDR3: TGTGCCAGCAGCCCCAACCTGATTTCCACAGATACGCAGTATTTT.

The chain carries TRBV15 and TRBJ2-1; no reliable D call. V was pared by 2 bases and J by 6 bases, with 11 bases between. This CDR3 spans 14 amino acids. Germline V lookup: CDR1 LNHNV, CDR2 YYDKDF (reference sequence). CDR3 region: CATSRLTASNEQFF. DNA for the CDR3: TGTGCCACCAGCAGACTCACGGCTAGCAATGAGCAGTTCTTC.

The chain couples TRBV3-1 (or the pseudogene TRBV3-2) to TRBJ2-3; D not certain. CDR3 length: 16 residues. Trimming shortened V by 6 bases and J by 2 bases, and 18 bases separated the two germline ends. Germline V gene sequence: CDR1 LGHDT, CDR2 YNNKEL (reference sequence). CDR3 in amino acids: CASRYEPRQATDTQYF. CDR3 coding DNA: TGTGCCAGCAGGTACGAGCCGAGACAAGCCACAGATACGCAGTATTTT.

This clone was counted only a few times. The chain recombines TRBV4-1 with TRBJ1-5; TRBD1 aligns across 7 bases. The V gene's germline CDR1 is MGHRA and CDR2 YSYEKL. The CDR3 loop spans 16 amino acids. The J segment lost 6 bases and the V segment lost 0 bases, leaving 8 bases of the junction unmatched. This CDR3 is CASSQDTGQLTQPQHF. The CDR3 DNA is TGCGCCAGCAGCCAAGATACGGGACAGTTAACTCAGCCCCAGCATTTT.

J is TRBJ1-5 and V is TRBV28, with D perhaps TRBD1 (6 bases). This CDR3 spans 16 amino acids. Between the trimmed V and J ends, which lost 6 bases and 0 bases, there was a span of 15 bases. Germline V gene sequence: CDR1 MDHEN, CDR2 SYDVKM. In nucleotides, the CDR3 is TGTGCCAGCAGACCATTCCGGACAGCTAGCAATCAGCCCCAGCATTTT. Protein sequence: CASRPFRTASNQPQHF.

This chain joins TRBV3-1 (or the pseudogene TRBV3-2) and TRBJ2-7, with TRBD2 as a possible D gene (5 bases). In germline, CDR1 is LGHDT, CDR2 YNNKEL (reference sequence). The CDR3 loop spans 13 amino acids. The ends were cut back, 2 bases at V and 5 bases at J, with 10 bases in the middle. CDR3 bases: TGTGCCAGCAGCCAATATAGCGTGGACGAGCAGTACTTC. Translated: CASSQYSVDEQYF.

The chain joins TRBV6-5 to TRBJ2-7; D is perhaps TRBD1 or TRBD2 (5 bases each). This CDR3 is 13 amino acids long. CDR1 and CDR2 (germline): MNHEY, SVGAGI. The V end was cut by 2 bases, the J end by 3 bases, with 8 bases between. This CDR3 reads CASSYGTLYEQYF. The CDR3 coding sequence is TGTGCCAGCAGTTACGGGACGCTCTACGAGCAGTACTTC.

The DNA of the CDR3 is TGTGCCAGCAGCTTAGTTGCGGGGGGCCGGGGACAAGAGACCCAGTACTTC. It specifies CASSLVAGGRGQETQYF. V usage is TRBV7-2 and J usage is TRBJ2-5, with 8 bases that match TRBD2. Trimming took 1 base from V and 2 from J; bases not matched to a gene: 9. The CDR3 spans 17 residues. The germline gives CDR1 SGHTA, CDR2 FQGNSA.

This clone was seen only once. The rearrangement links TRBV10-1 to TRBJ1-1, with 7 bases lining up with TRBD1. The CDR3 is 13 residues long. The J segment lost 8 bases and the V segment lost 2 bases, leaving 5 bases of the junction unmatched. Per the germline V gene, CDR1 is WNHNN and CDR2 is SYGVQD (reference sequence). In nucleotides, the CDR3 is TGCGCCAGCAGTGAGCCCTTGACAGGGGAAGCTTTCTTT. It is translated as CASSEPLTGEAFF.

The chain is built from TRBV9 and TRBJ2-6; 7 bases are shared with TRBD1. CDR3 length equals 16 residues. J was trimmed by 0 bases and V by 6 bases; bases with no gene match: 6. Germline CDR1 SGDLS, CDR2 YYNGEE. CDR3: CASKQGPYSGANVLTF. As DNA, the CDR3 is TGTGCCAGCAAACAGGGGCCTTACTCTGGGGCCAACGTCCTGACTTTC.

This clone was seen only once. This chain uses TRBV15 with TRBJ2-2; a weak D match, TRBD1 (5 bases). The CDR3 has 15 residues. The germline V gene encodes CDR1 LNHNV and CDR2 YYDKDF (reference sequence). V dropped 5 bases and J dropped 7 bases, with 17 bases sitting between them. This CDR3 reads CATSGLAGMSGELFF. The CDR3 DNA is TGTGCCACCAGCGGTTTAGCAGGGATGAGCGGGGAGCTGTTTTTT.

The chain uses TRBV12-3 or TRBV12-4 and TRBJ2-3, with D hard to call. Trimming shortened V by 9 bases and J by 3 bases, and 13 bases separated the two germline ends. This CDR3 contains 13 residues. The CDR3 nucleotides are TGTGCCAGTTTAGCAACTGGTACAGATACGCAGTATTTT. This encodes CASLATGTDTQYF.

The chain employs TRBV7-2 and TRBJ1-6; the match to TRBD1 covers 8 bases. From germline, CDR1 is SGHTA and CDR2 FQGNSA. The CDR3 has 15 amino acids. J was trimmed by 9 bases and V by 4 bases; bases with no gene match: 8. CDR3 in DNA: TGTGCCAGCAGCTCCAACGGACAGGGAGGTTCACCCCTCCACTTT. This gives the protein CASSSNGQGGSPLHF.

The chain links TRBV7-2 to TRBJ2-7; TRBD2 matches at 7 bases. The CDR3 runs to 14 residues. Losses at the gene ends were 3 bases for V and 2 bases for J; bases not matched to a gene: 4. CDR1 SGHTA and CDR2 FQGNSA come from the germline V gene. The CDR3 spells CASSFGSGAYEQYF. The CDR3 nucleotides read TGTGCCAGCAGCTTTGGGAGCGGGGCCTACGAGCAGTACTTC.

V is TRBV27 and J is TRBJ2-2; D gene unclear. With 4 bases removed from V and 7 bases from J, the gap between germline ends came to 13 bases. CDR1 MNHEY and CDR2 SMNVEV come from the germline V gene (reference sequence). This CDR3 contains 14 residues. The DNA for the CDR3 is TGTGCCAGCAGTTACTTCAGCGACGGCGGGGAGCTGTTTTTT. Encoded protein: CASSYFSDGGELFF.

This chain links TRBV7-9 with TRBJ2-1; D unresolved. Trimming removed 2 bases at V and 5 bases at J, with 16 bases between. The germline gives CDR1 SEHNR, CDR2 FQNEAQ (reference sequence). The CDR3 extends over 16 amino acids. Here the CDR3 reads CASSLLVFSGHNEQFF. As DNA, the CDR3 is TGTGCCAGCAGCTTACTCGTGTTTAGTGGGCACAATGAGCAGTTCTTC.

This chain joins TRBV28 and TRBJ1-2; the match to TRBD1 covers 9 bases. The V segment lost 6 bases and the J segment 2 bases; nucleotides outside the gene matches: 7. The CDR3 covers 15 residues. Germline CDR1 and CDR2: MDHEN and SYDVKM. The CDR3 bases are TGTGCCAGCAGAGAAGGAGGACAGGGGAACTATGGCTACACCTTC. This gives the protein CASREGGQGNYGYTF.

The chain couples TRBV11-2 to TRBJ2-6; no firm D call. CDR3 length: 17 residues. Germline CDR1 and CDR2: SGHAT and FQNNGV. With 4 bases removed from V and 0 bases from J, the gap between germline ends came to 13 bases. The CDR3 loop is CASSSGLLTSGANVLTF. The DNA for the CDR3 is TGTGCCAGCAGCTCGGGTCTGCTAACCTCTGGGGCCAACGTCCTGACTTTC.

V gene TRBV4-3 combines with J gene TRBJ2-7; maybe TRBD1 (5 bases). The CDR3 contains 17 residues. Per germline, CDR1 LGHNA and CDR2 YSLEER. V was shortened by 1 base and J by 3 bases, with 19 bases between the two germline ends. In DNA form, the CDR3 reads TGCGCCAGCAGCCAAGGTGTGGACACAAGGTCGGGCTACGAGCAGTACTTC. Protein: CASSQGVDTRSGYEQYF.

The V gene is TRBV12-3 or TRBV12-4, the J gene TRBJ2-7, with 10 bases fitting TRBD1. V trimming: 4 bases; J trimming: 6 bases; junction bases outside the gene matches: 3. The CDR3 spans 13 residues. CDR3 loop: CASSWTGGSEQYF. The CDR3 nucleotides are TGTGCCAGCAGTTGGACAGGGGGAAGCGAGCAGTACTTC.

The chain recombines TRBV7-6 with TRBJ2-1; TRBD2 matches 12 bases. With V trimmed by 1 base and J by 8 bases, 6 bases remained unmatched. The germline V gene encodes CDR1 SGHVS and CDR2 FNYEAQ. This CDR3 comprises 16 residues. The CDR3 spells CASSLEASGGAYEQFF. The CDR3 nucleotides read TGTGCCAGCAGCTTAGAGGCTAGCGGGGGGGCGTATGAGCAGTTCTTC.